This entry features one T cell receptor (beta chain) sequence. The data derive from a study of cytomegalovirus exposure and HLA in healthy donors. The CDR3 spans 15 residues. Germline CDR1 and CDR2: SGHVS and FQNEAQ. Trimming left V 5 bases short and J 5 bases short, with 15 bases between. Primers for the PCR totalled 60 Vbeta and 13 Jbeta. TCRdb keeps only in-frame clones here, not all; method: immunoSEQ multiplex PCR. The data contain 150,000 to 200,000 clones, more than 60% of them singletons. The V gene is TRBV7-8, the J gene TRBJ2-2; possibly TRBD2 for D (5 bases). The material sequenced was PBMCs. The origin of this receptor is a middle-aged man in good health and CMV-seronegative. CDR3 residues: CASSGPDSKTGELFF. DNA of the CDR3: TGTGCCAGCAGCGGACCGGACTCTAAAACCGGGGAGCTGTTTTTT.